The 18 T cell receptor beta chains given below trace back to one sample, sequenced in a study of cytomegalovirus exposure and HLA in healthy donors. PCR used 60 Vbeta primers and 13 Jbeta primers. TCRdb keeps only in-frame clones here, not all; method: immunoSEQ multiplex PCR. Found here are roughly 77,000 clones, roughly a tenth of them singletons; the top ten hold approximately 25%. Input material: PBMCs. The source is a man in his fifties or sixties in good health and CMV-seropositive.

The table lists this clone with a few counts. The rearrangement links TRBV6-5 to TRBJ2-3; 9 bases map to TRBD1. V shed 0 bases and J 5 bases; nucleotides not matched to a gene: 3. The CDR3 is made up of 15 amino acids. Germline CDR1 reads MNHEY; CDR2 reads SVGAGI. In nucleotides, the CDR3 is TGTGCCAGCAGTTACTCGGGACAGGGCGGAGATACGCAGTATTTT. Its protein is CASSYSGQGGDTQYF.

The CDR3 bases are TGTGCCAGCAGAAGTTGGACAGGGTCGGCCTATGGCTACACCTTC. Translation: CASRSWTGSAYGYTF. V gene TRBV28 combines with J gene TRBJ1-2, with 8 bases aligning to TRBD1. The CDR3 consists of 15 residues. Trimming cost V 6 bases and J 4 bases; bases outside gene matches: 10. Germline CDR1 reads MDHEN; CDR2 reads SYDVKM.

V usage is TRBV27 and J usage is TRBJ2-7, with unresolved D. This CDR3 region has 13 residues. The V end was cut by 3 bases, the J end by 4 bases, with 10 bases between. Per the germline V gene, CDR1 is MNHEY and CDR2 is SMNVEV (reference sequence). Written as DNA, the CDR3 is TGTGCCAGCAGTTTTAGTACCGGTTACGAGCAGTACTTC. It encodes CASSFSTGYEQYF.

This clone was seen more than once but under ten times. The CDR3, as DNA: TGTGCCACCTCCGCGGCACAGCTTCTCGGGGGCAATCAGCCCCAGCATTTT. It specifies CATSAAQLLGGNQPQHF. V gene TRBV19 combines with J gene TRBJ1-5; D is ambiguous. CDR3 length: 17 residues. The V end was cut by 10 bases, the J end by 2 bases, with 24 bases between. The V gene's germline CDR1 is LNHDA and CDR2 SQIVND (reference sequence).

Only a few counts were recorded for this clone. The chain's CDR3 is CASSSGTGWADTQYF. For the CDR3, the DNA is TGTGCCAGCAGCTCCGGGACAGGGTGGGCAGATACGCAGTATTTT. The chain couples TRBV11-3 to TRBJ2-3; 9 bases line up with TRBD1. Trimming cost V 4 bases and J 4 bases; bases outside gene matches: 6. Per germline, CDR1 SGHNT and CDR2 YENEEA. This CDR3 region has 15 residues.

This chain connects TRBV7-8 to TRBJ1-2; 7 nucleotides line up with TRBD1. V trimming: 1 base; J trimming: 0 bases; junction bases outside the gene matches: 5. CDR1 and CDR2 (germline): SGHVS, FQNEAQ. The length of the CDR3 is 16 residues. The CDR3 here is CASSLVNRGANYGYTF. The CDR3 region has the DNA TGTGCCAGCAGCTTAGTCAACAGGGGAGCTAACTATGGCTACACCTTC.

The gene calls are TRBV30 and TRBJ2-7, with D possibly TRBD2 on 7 matching bases. CDR3 length: 12 amino acids. Germline V gene lookup returns CDR1 GTSNPN and CDR2 SVGIG (reference sequence). The germline V and J ends were trimmed by 4 bases and 5 bases, with 12 bases remaining between them. In nucleotides, the CDR3 is TGTGCCTGGAATAAGGGGGGGAACGAGCAGTACTTC. Translation gives CAWNKGGNEQYF.

This chain connects TRBV27 to TRBJ1-4, with D uncertain. Germline values: CDR1 MNHEY, CDR2 SMNVEV (reference sequence). The CDR3 extends over 11 amino acids. Trimming took off 3 bases at V and 15 bases at J, with 11 bases between the two ends. CDR3 residues: CASSFGGIVFF. In DNA, the CDR3 is TGTGCCAGCAGTTTCGGAGGGATAGTGTTTTTT. The full variable domain, rest sourced from reference TRBV27 and TRBJ1-4, is EAQVTQNPRYLITVTGKKLTVTCSQNMNHEYMSWYRQDPGLGLRQIYYSMNVEVTDKGDVPEGYKVSRKEKRNFPLILESPSPNQTSLYFCASSFGGIVFFGSGTQLSVL.

The rearrangement links TRBV6-1 to TRBJ2-7; possibly TRBD2 for D (5 bases). Trimming removed 1 base at V and 0 bases at J, with 13 bases between. There are 16 residues in the CDR3. CDR1 is MNHNS and CDR2 is SASEGT in the germline V gene. The DNA of the CDR3 is TGTGCCAGCAGTGAAGGTGACTACTTAAGCTCCTACGAGCAGTACGTC. Translated, it gives CASSEGDYLSSYEQYV.

There are a few counts of this clone. This rearrangement joins TRBV7-8 to TRBJ2-5; D is unclear. TRBJ2-7 matches the DNA end more closely, so the J call is doubtful. CDR3 length equals 14 residues. The germline CDR1 and CDR2 sequences are SGHVS and FQNEAQ. As DNA, the CDR3 is TGTGCCAGCAGCTTTGAGCGTAAAGGCTACGAGCAGTACTTC. Encoded protein: CASSFERKGYEQYF.

This clone was seen more than once but under ten times. The V and J genes are TRBV5-8 and TRBJ2-5; D gene ambiguous. Trimming left V 3 bases short and J 5 bases short, with 17 bases between. This CDR3 region has 15 residues. CDR1 and CDR2 from the germline V gene are SGHTS and YDEGEE. The chain's CDR3 is CASSYGRGTGETQYF. The CDR3 region has the DNA TGTGCCAGCAGCTACGGAAGAGGAACCGGGGAGACCCAGTACTTC.

This clone turned up a few times. J is TRBJ1-4 and V is TRBV7-8; D gene unclear. The CDR3 consists of 16 residues. The V gene lost 1 base and the J gene lost 6 bases, with 15 bases spanning the gap. Germline V gene data show CDR1 as SGHVS and CDR2 as FQNEAQ. This CDR3 is CASSLERPILHEKLFF. The CDR3, as DNA: TGTGCCAGCAGCTTAGAACGCCCTATTCTTCATGAAAAACTGTTTTTT.

This clone was detected many times. The chain couples TRBV7-8 to TRBJ1-2; D is uncertain. Germline-derived CDR1 and CDR2 are SGHVS and FQNEAQ. This CDR3 comprises 14 residues. Trimming took off 5 bases at V and 3 bases at J, with 13 bases between the two ends. CDR3 sequence (DNA): TGTGCCAGCAGCCCGTTCGGGGAGGACTATGGCTACACCTTC. It encodes CASSPFGEDYGYTF.

V usage is TRBV6-1 and J usage is TRBJ1-5; D is perhaps TRBD1 (6 bases). The CDR3 covers 15 residues. Trimming cost V 6 bases and J 3 bases, with 15 bases left between them. Germline assignment: CDR1 MNHNS and CDR2 SASEGT. The CDR3 loop reads CASRGAGALNQPQHF. The CDR3 DNA is TGTGCCAGCAGAGGGGCAGGGGCTCTCAATCAGCCCCAGCATTTT.

The V and J genes are TRBV27 and TRBJ2-7; D is ambiguous. Germline V gives CDR1 MNHEY, CDR2 SMNVEV (reference sequence). Between the trimmed V and J ends, which lost 4 bases and 3 bases, there was a span of 16 bases. CDR3 length: 15 amino acids. The CDR3 reads CASSSPNSADYEQYF. DNA of the CDR3: TGTGCCAGCAGTTCCCCAAACTCGGCGGACTACGAGCAGTACTTC.

The chain uses TRBV5-1 and TRBJ1-1; D gene uncertain. Germline V gives CDR1 SGHRS, CDR2 YFSETQ. V lost 1 base and J lost 5, with 9 bases in between. The CDR3 loop spans 13 amino acids. The CDR3 loop is CASSLSKFTEAFF. The CDR3 bases are TGCGCCAGCAGCTTGTCTAAGTTTACTGAAGCTTTCTTT. Supplemented by reference TRBV5-1 and TRBJ1-1, the full variable domain reads KAGVTQTPRYLIKTRGQQVTLSCSPISGHRSVSWYQQTPGQGLQFLFEYFSETQRNKGNFPGRFSGRQFSNSRSEMNVSTLELGDSALYLCASSLSKFTEAFFGQGTRLTVV.

The chain links TRBV6-5 to TRBJ2-5; TRBD1 is a possible D gene (5 bases). Germline CDR1 reads MNHEY; CDR2 reads SVGAGI. The V gene lost 6 bases and the J gene lost 2 bases, with 7 bases spanning the gap. The CDR3 contains 12 residues. The CDR3 protein is CASRTDQETQYF. The CDR3 region has the DNA TGTGCCAGCAGGACAGATCAAGAGACCCAGTACTTC.

This clone has just a few counts. This chain links TRBV5-3 with TRBJ2-1; 13 bases fit TRBD2. TRBV5-3 is assigned to the ORF class and has an uncertain function. The CDR3 consists of 19 residues. V lost 3 bases to trimming and J lost 1 base; unmatched junction nucleotides: 10. CDR3 sequence reads: CARSWEGLAGSPSYNEQFF. CDR3 nucleotides: TGTGCCAGAAGCTGGGAGGGACTAGCGGGGAGCCCGTCCTACAATGAGCAGTTCTTC.